This T cell receptor (beta chain) was captured by sequencing in a study of blood T cell repertoires in COVID-19. The V gene end was trimmed by 4 bases and the J gene end by 6 bases; junction bases not matched to a gene: 14. The germline gives CDR1 SNHLY, CDR2 FYNNEI. The CDR3 totals 16 residues. Profiling relied on immunoSEQ multiplex PCR, and the TCRdb table lists in-frame clones only, not all of them. This repertoire shows about 400,000 clones, under 90% found once; its top ten account for less than 2%. This clone was observed a handful of times. The sequenced material came from PBMCs or T cells enriched from blood (not recorded which). The J gene is TRBJ1-2, the V gene TRBV2, with 7 bases fitting TRBD1. This TCR was sampled from a woman aged 25 to 45 who had recovered from COVID-19. Here the CDR3 reads CASSADRSRWRDGYTF. The CDR3 nucleotides are TGTGCCAGCAGTGCGGACAGGAGTCGGTGGAGGGATGGCTACACCTTC.